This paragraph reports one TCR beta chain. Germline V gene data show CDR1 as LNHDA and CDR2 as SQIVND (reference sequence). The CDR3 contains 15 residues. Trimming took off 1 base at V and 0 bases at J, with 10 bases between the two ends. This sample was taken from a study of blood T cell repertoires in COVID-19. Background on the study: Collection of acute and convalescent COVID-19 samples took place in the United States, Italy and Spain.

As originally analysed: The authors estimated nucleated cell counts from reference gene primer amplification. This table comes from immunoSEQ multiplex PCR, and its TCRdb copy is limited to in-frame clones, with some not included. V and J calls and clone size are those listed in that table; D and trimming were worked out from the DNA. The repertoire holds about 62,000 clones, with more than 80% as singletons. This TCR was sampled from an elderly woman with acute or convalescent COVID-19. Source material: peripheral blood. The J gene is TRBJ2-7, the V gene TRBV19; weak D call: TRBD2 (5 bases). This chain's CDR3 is CASSIGEKSSYEQYF. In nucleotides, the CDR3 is TGTGCCAGTAGTATAGGGGAGAAAAGCTCCTACGAGCAGTACTTC.